The 15 T cell receptor beta chains presented below share a single source sample, sequenced in a study of naive CD8 T cells in extremely preterm neonates. Clones were read by immunoSEQ multiplex PCR, and TCRdb kept only the in-frame ones, dropping some. This sample has about 8,000 clones, with roughly 98% found just once. The sequencing input was naive CD8+ T cells from blood. The receptor set was obtained from a human donor in good health.

The V call is TRBV11-2, the J call TRBJ2-7; TRBD2 is a possible D gene (7 bases). Per the germline V gene, CDR1 is SGHAT and CDR2 is FQNNGV. V lost 4 bases to trimming and J lost 2 bases, with 21 bases between them. The CDR3 is 17 residues long. The CDR3 DNA follows: TGTGCCAGCAGCTCAATTGCGGGGGCAGGATTACCCTACGAGCAGTACTTC. This encodes CASSSIAGAGLPYEQYF.

The chain joins TRBV28 to TRBJ1-1; a possible D gene is TRBD1 (6 bases). Trimming stripped 2 bases from V and 1 base from J, with 11 bases between. This CDR3 region has 15 residues. Germline values: CDR1 MDHEN, CDR2 SYDVKM. The CDR3 sequence: CASSLGRGGNTEAFF. In DNA, the CDR3 is TGTGCCAGCAGTTTAGGAAGGGGGGGGAACACTGAAGCTTTCTTT.

The genes are TRBV25-1 and TRBJ1-5, with D unresolved. V was trimmed by 4 bases and J by 7 bases, leaving 14 bases between them. Germline lookup yields CDR1 MGHDK and CDR2 SYGVNS. The CDR3 runs to 14 residues. The CDR3 DNA is TGTGCCAGCAGTGGAACTGGGAGTGGGCAGCCCCAGCATTTT. Protein: CASSGTGSGQPQHF.

The V gene is TRBV6-1, the J gene TRBJ1-6, with a weak D call TRBD1 (6 bases). CDR3 length: 18 residues. Germline V gene lookup returns CDR1 MNHNS and CDR2 SASEGT. V was trimmed by 0 bases and J by 7 bases, leaving 19 bases between them. CDR3 coding DNA: TGTGCCAGCAGTGAAGCTGGGTGGACAGCGAGGGGCAATTCACCCCTCCACTTT. Translated: CASSEAGWTARGNSPLHF.

The chain combines TRBV6-1 with TRBJ2-7, with 7 bases fitting TRBD1. There are 14 residues in the CDR3. CDR1 is MNHNS, CDR2 SASEGT, per germline. With V trimmed by 5 bases and J by 7 bases, 11 bases remained unmatched. CDR3 in amino acids: CASSLWTGLDEQYF. As DNA, the CDR3 is TGTGCCAGCAGTCTGTGGACAGGCTTGGATGAGCAGTACTTC.

This chain uses TRBV27 with TRBJ2-1; 7 bases align to TRBD1. Losses at the gene ends were 0 bases for V and 4 bases for J; bases not matched to a gene: 9. CDR3 length: 17 residues. Germline assignment: CDR1 MNHEY and CDR2 SMNVEV (reference sequence). The CDR3 DNA sequence: TGTGCCAGCAGTTTATCCTCACCAGGGGGATCGTACAATGAGCAGTTCTTC. Encoded protein: CASSLSSPGGSYNEQFF.

The chain is built from TRBV10-3 and TRBJ2-7; TRBD1 agrees at 7 bases. The CDR3 totals 14 residues. Unmatched junction bases numbered 1, after V lost 0 bases and J lost 2 bases. CDR1 is ENHRY and CDR2 is SYGVKD in the germline V gene. CDR3 sequence: CAISESGQAYEQYV. CDR3 DNA: TGTGCCATCAGTGAGTCCGGACAGGCCTACGAGCAGTACGTC.

V and J are TRBV28 and TRBJ1-6; 9 bases map to TRBD1. The germline V gene has CDR1 MDHEN and CDR2 SYDVKM. V was pared by 6 bases and J by 9 bases, with 6 bases of the junction left unmatched. The CDR3 extends over 14 amino acids. The CDR3 loop reads CASRLHRGPSPLHF. The CDR3 nucleotides read TGTGCCAGCAGACTACACAGGGGGCCTTCACCCCTCCACTTT.

The V gene is TRBV13, the J gene TRBJ1-1; 7 bases are a match to TRBD1. CDR1 PRHDT and CDR2 FYEKMQ come from the germline V gene (reference sequence). V was clipped by 5 bases and J by 0 bases; unmatched bases: 9. The CDR3 is 16 amino acids. The CDR3 DNA sequence: TGTGCCAGCAGCCCCGGGACAGAGAACATGAACACTGAAGCTTTCTTT. Its translation is CASSPGTENMNTEAFF.

This sequence joins TRBV6-5 and TRBJ2-3; 8 bases are a match to TRBD2. The ends lost 1 base at V and 5 bases at J; junction bases unmatched: 8. This CDR3 has 16 residues. Germline V gene lookup returns CDR1 MNHEY and CDR2 SVGAGI. The DNA of the CDR3 is TGTGCCAGCAGTTACTTAACGGGAGGGAATGGAGATACGCAGTATTTT. Amino acids: CASSYLTGGNGDTQYF.

The V call is TRBV4-3, the J call TRBJ1-1, with D uncertain. The CDR3 covers 16 residues. V was pared by 4 bases and J by 0 bases, with 15 bases between. CDR1 is LGHNA, CDR2 YSLEER, per germline. CDR3 amino acids: CASSPQEGIMNTEAFF. CDR3 in DNA: TGCGCCAGCAGCCCCCAGGAGGGCATTATGAACACTGAAGCTTTCTTT.

Here the CDR3 reads CATSPGGRDTDTQYF. The CDR3 region has the DNA TGTGCCACCAGCCCCGGCGGAAGAGACACAGATACGCAGTATTTT. The chain joins TRBV15 to TRBJ2-3; D gene unclear. V lost 5 bases and J lost 2, with 14 bases in between. The CDR3 runs 15 residues. Germline V gene lookup returns CDR1 LNHNV and CDR2 YYDKDF (reference sequence).

This clone was found once. The rearrangement uses TRBV2 and TRBJ1-4; D gene uncertain. The germline gives CDR1 SNHLY, CDR2 FYNNEI. V dropped 7 bases and J dropped 10 bases, with 22 bases sitting between them. The CDR3 runs 15 residues. The CDR3 DNA is TGTGCCAGCACCGAAAGTAGGTCCCTATCGGGAAAACTGTTTTTT. It translates to CASTESRSLSGKLFF.

This rearrangement joins TRBV6-5 to TRBJ2-7, with TRBD1 as a possible D gene (6 bases). The germline gives CDR1 MNHEY, CDR2 SVGAGI. Between the trimmed V and J ends, which lost 6 bases and 7 bases, there was a span of 16 bases. The CDR3 is 13 amino acids. In DNA, the CDR3 is TGTGCCAGCAGCCACCGGGCTACAGGGGAGCAGTACGTC. It specifies CASSHRATGEQYV.

The J gene is TRBJ1-1, the V gene TRBV30; 10 bases agree with TRBD1. The CDR3 has 14 residues. Germline V gene data show CDR1 as GTSNPN and CDR2 as SVGIG (reference sequence). V trimming: 4 bases; J trimming: 7 bases; junction bases outside the gene matches: 9. The DNA for the CDR3 is TGTGCCTGGACCCGAGGACAGGGGGGAGGTGAAGCTTTCTTT. This encodes CAWTRGQGGGEAFF.